The rows below give T cell receptor beta chains drawn from one sample of a study of blood T cell repertoires in COVID-19. Profiled with immunoSEQ multiplex PCR; TCRdb holds only in-frame clones, not every one. This table holds roughly 250,000 clones, 80% to 90% found once. Sequenced: PBMCs or T cells enriched from blood (not recorded which). The receptor set was obtained from a woman aged 18-29 years who had recovered from COVID-19. Both conserved end residues are part of each CDR3. The order of the fields is clone size, J gene, D gene, V gene, CDR3 DNA, CDR3 protein. A D gene is named only where the DNA matches it firmly. Only some rows state a clone size, as once, few, many or a class for expanded clones.

>-|TRBJ2-5|TRBD1|TRBV3-1/TRBV3-2
TGTGCCAGCACCCAAACTTCAGGGGGCTCCGAGACCCAGTACTTC
CASTQTSGGSETQYF
>-|TRBJ1-1|-|TRBV5-1
TGCGCCAGCAGCTTTCCAGATGAAGCTTTCTTT
CASSFPDEAFF
>-|TRBJ2-3|TRBD2|TRBV9
TGTGCCAGCAGCGTAGTTCTCGGGGGGGCCGGAGATACGCAGTATTTT
CASSVVLGGAGDTQYF
>-|TRBJ1-2|-|TRBV5-8
TGTGCCAGCAGCTTGCGTCTCGGTGTTGGCTACACCTTC
CASSLRLGVGYTF
>-|TRBJ1-1|-|TRBV20-1
TGCAGTGCCAAAAACACTGAAGCTTTCTTT
CSAKNTEAFF
>-|TRBJ2-3|TRBD1|TRBV7-7
TGTGCTAGCAGCCTCGGACAGGCGGCAGATACGCAGTATTTT
CASSLGQAADTQYF
>-|TRBJ2-1|TRBD1|TRBV2
TGTGCCAGCAGGACGGGACAGGGAAACAATGAGCAGTTCTTC
CASRTGQGNNEQFF
>-|TRBJ1-1|-|TRBV11-2
TGTGCCAGCAGATCCGGGGTGGCCGGGATGAACACTGAAGCTTTCTTT
CASRSGVAGMNTEAFF
>-|TRBJ1-1|TRBD1|TRBV4-2
TGTGCCAGCAGCCTTATTCATGCAGGGGGAACTGAAGCTTTCTTT
CASSLIHAGGTEAFF
>-|TRBJ1-2|TRBD1|TRBV5-1
TGCGCCAGCAGCCCCCAGGACAGGGGATATGGCTACACCTTC
CASSPQDRGYGYTF
>few|TRBJ1-6|-|TRBV30
TGTGCCTGGAGCCAGGTTATGAGGGTCCTCCACTTT
CAWSQVMRVLHF
>-|TRBJ2-5|TRBD2|TRBV27
TGTGCCAGCAGTTTTATAGCGGGGGGGGAAGAGACCCAGTACTTC
CASSFIAGGEETQYF
>-|TRBJ2-1|-|TRBV2
TGTGCCAGCAATAACGGGGGTTACAATGAGCAGTTCTTC
CASNNGGYNEQFF
>-|TRBJ1-2|-|TRBV19
TGTGCCAGTACCATCCTCCTCAGACGGGGGGCGACTTATGGCTACACCTTC
CASTILLRRGATYGYTF
>-|TRBJ2-7|-|TRBV5-1
TGCGCCAGCAGCCGGGTGGGTTCCCAAGACGAGCAGTACTTC
CASSRVGSQDEQYF
>-|TRBJ1-1|-|TRBV20-1
TGCAGTGCTAGTCAGGTCAGAACTGAAGCTTTCTTT
CSASQVRTEAFF
>-|TRBJ2-2|TRBD2|TRBV9
TGTGCCAGCAGCGTGGCGACTAGCGGGGTATTCACCGGGGAGCTGTTTTTT
CASSVATSGVFTGELFF
>-|TRBJ2-4|-|TRBV4-1
TGCGCCAGCAGCCCCGTGGGAGGGGGTGACATTCAGTACTTC
CASSPVGGGDIQYF
>-|TRBJ2-3|TRBD2|TRBV5-1
TGCGCCAGCATCCTCAGCGGGGGGGCAGCAGATACGCAGTATTTT
CASILSGGAADTQYF
>once|TRBJ2-7|-|TRBV14
TGTGCCAGCAGCCCCAGACTAGTAGGCGAGCAGTACTTC
CASSPRLVGEQYF
>-|TRBJ2-7|TRBD1|TRBV2
TGTGCCAGCAGAGCAGGGGGTTCGTACGAGCAGTACTTC
CASRAGGSYEQYF
>-|TRBJ1-2|-|TRBV24-1
TGTGCCACCAGTGTGGGCTGGGGGCAGGACGGATATGGCTACACCTTC
CATSVGWGQDGYGYTF
>-|TRBJ2-5|TRBD1|TRBV3-1/TRBV3-2
TGTGCCAGCAGCCCGACAGGGGGTATCGAGACCCAGTACTTC
CASSPTGGIETQYF
>-|TRBJ2-1|-|TRBV9
TGTGCCAGCAGCGTAGACTTATATAGATACAATGAGCAGTTCTTC
CASSVDLYRYNEQFF
>-|TRBJ1-2|-|TRBV5-1
TGCGCCAGCAGCTGGGCTGGGGGCGGCTACACCTTC
CASSWAGGGYTF
>-|TRBJ1-1|-|TRBV5-1
TGCGCCAGCAGCCTAATAGGGGGACCGAACACTGAAGCTTTCTTT
CASSLIGGPNTEAFF
>-|TRBJ1-3|-|TRBV12-3/TRBV12-4
TGTGCCAGCAGTTTTAACTCTGGAAACACCATATATTTT
CASSFNSGNTIYF
>once|TRBJ2-1|-|TRBV21-1
TGTGCCAGCAGCATTAGGACTAGCGGTACTTCCTACAATGAGCAGTTCTTC
CASSIRTSGTSYNEQFF
>-|TRBJ1-6|-|TRBV2
TGTGCCAGCAGTGCGTCCTATAATTCACCCCTCCACTTT
CASSASYNSPLHF
>once|TRBJ1-3|-|TRBV9
TGTGCCAGCAGCGTCGGGGGTTCATCTGGAAACACCATATATTTT
CASSVGGSSGNTIYF
>-|TRBJ1-6|TRBD1|TRBV28
TGTGCCAGCAGTCTAAGACAGGGTTTAATTTCACCCCTCCACTTT
CASSLRQGLISPLHF
>-|TRBJ2-1|-|TRBV7-9
TGTGCCAGCAGCCTCGACAGGAATGAGCAGTTCTTC
CASSLDRNEQFF
>-|TRBJ2-3|-|TRBV27
TGTGCCAGTGTTGGGGGGGCCGTCGGCACAGATACGCAGTATTTT
CASVGGAVGTDTQYF
>-|TRBJ2-7|TRBD1|TRBV5-4
TGTGCCAGCAGCACACCGGGACAGGGGGCCTACGAGCAGTACTTC
CASSTPGQGAYEQYF
>many|TRBJ2-2|-|TRBV7-3
TGTGCCAGCAGCTTATCCTCCAACACCGGGGAGCTGTTTTTT
CASSLSSNTGELFF
>once|TRBJ2-1|TRBD2|TRBV5-1
TGCGCCAGCAGCCCAACCCTTAGCGGGGGGGGACCCAATGAGCAGTTCTTC
CASSPTLSGGGPNEQFF
>-|TRBJ2-4|TRBD1|TRBV6-5
TGTGCCAGCATGACAGGGCTAACCAAAAACATTCAGTACTTC
CASMTGLTKNIQYF
>few|TRBJ1-2|-|TRBV7-2
TGTGCCAGCAGCCTCGTTGGGAGCGGCTATGGCTACACCTTC
CASSLVGSGYGYTF
>-|TRBJ1-1|TRBD1|TRBV18
TGTGCCAGCTCATCTCGGACAGGGGGCAGTGATGAAGCTTTCTTT
CASSSRTGGSDEAFF
>-|TRBJ1-2|TRBD1|TRBV10-3
TGTGCCATCAGTGCGAATCCGGGACAGGGGGGTGGCTACACCTTC
CAISANPGQGGGYTF
>-|TRBJ1-1|TRBD1|TRBV5-5
TGTGCCAGCAGCGGAAACTTGAGGGGGCTGAGTACTGAAGCTTTCTTT
CASSGNLRGLSTEAFF